This is a list of T cell receptor beta chains from one sample in a study of CD8+ T cells in alopecia areata. The protocol was immunoSEQ multiplex PCR, while the TCRdb copy is restricted to in-frame clones and leaves out a portion. The repertoire holds 180,000 or so clones, with 40% to 55% as singletons. Sequenced here: CD8+ T cells sorted from blood, sampled at week 52, from a patient treated with tofacitinib. The receptors were sampled from a human donor with alopecia areata. CDR3s include the opening cysteine and the closing phenylalanine or tryptophan. A D gene is named only where the DNA matches it firmly. Clone size is shown for a subset of rows, as once, few, many or a class of expanded clone.

cdr3_length,j_call,d_call,v_call,clone_size,cdr3_aa,cdr3_nt
12,TRBJ2-3,TRBD2,TRBV5-6,NA,CASSPGGDTQYF,TGTGCCAGCAGCCCCGGGGGGGATACGCAGTATTTT
15,TRBJ2-7,NA,TRBV5-4,NA,CASSLDSRSSYEQYF,TGTGCCAGCAGCTTGGACAGTAGGAGCTCCTACGAGCAGTACTTC
12,TRBJ2-2,NA,TRBV5-6,NA,CASSFESVELFF,TGTGCCAGCAGCTTCGAGTCGGTGGAGCTGTTTTTT
15,TRBJ2-3,TRBD2,TRBV13,few,CASSLISGQLATQYF,TGTGCCAGCAGCTTAATTAGCGGGCAGCTTGCGACGCAGTATTTT
14,TRBJ1-2,TRBD1,TRBV9,NA,CASSVVRQGGGYTF,TGTGCCAGCAGCGTAGTCCGACAGGGCGGAGGCTACACCTTC
15,TRBJ2-2,TRBD2,TRBV19,NA,CASSPSGGGTGELFF,TGTGCCAGTAGTCCCTCGGGGGGAGGGACCGGGGAGCTGTTTTTT
13,TRBJ2-7,TRBD1,TRBV6-1,few,CASGGTGPYEQYF,TGTGCCAGCGGTGGGACAGGACCCTACGAGCAGTACTTC
15,TRBJ2-2,TRBD1,TRBV27,NA,CASSFGTEVTGELFF,TGTGCCAGCAGTTTTGGGACAGAGGTCACCGGGGAGCTGTTTTTT
15,TRBJ2-7,TRBD1,TRBV29-1,NA,CSVEDEGQYPYEQYF,TGCAGCGTTGAAGATGAGGGACAGTATCCCTACGAGCAGTACTTC
15,TRBJ2-7,NA,TRBV9,NA,CASSVGSPNTYEQYF,TGTGCCAGCAGCGTAGGCTCCCCAAACACCTACGAGCAGTACTTC
17,TRBJ2-3,TRBD2,TRBV5-1,NA,CASSLGPSGGAPDTQYF,TGCGCCAGCAGCTTGGGTCCTAGCGGGGGGGCCCCAGATACGCAGTATTTT
15,TRBJ2-1,TRBD2,TRBV5-6,NA,CASSPGGSGGYGKFF,TGTGCCAGCAGCCCCGGTGGTAGCGGGGGTTATGGGAAGTTCTTC
14,TRBJ2-1,TRBD2,TRBV7-9,NA,CASSWGLGGNEQFF,TGTGCCAGCAGCTGGGGACTAGGGGGCAATGAGCAGTTCTTC
13,TRBJ2-5,TRBD1,TRBV7-3,NA,CASSRDRDETQYF,TGTGCCAGCAGCCGGGACAGGGACGAGACCCAGTACTTC
11,TRBJ1-1,NA,TRBV13,many,CASSERTEAFF,TGTGCCAGCAGCGAAAGGACTGAAGCTTTCTTT
15,TRBJ1-1,NA,TRBV18,NA,CASSPPTTPGTEAFF,TGTGCCAGCTCACCACCGACGACCCCGGGGACTGAAGCTTTCTTT
15,TRBJ2-7,NA,TRBV4-1,few,CASSPSRDLSYEQYF,TGCGCCAGCAGCCCGTCAAGGGACCTCTCCTACGAGCAGTACTTC
15,TRBJ1-1,NA,TRBV7-9,few,CASSPTGVMKDEAFF,TGTGCCAGCAGCCCTACTGGCGTAATGAAAGATGAAGCTTTCTTT
15,TRBJ1-1,TRBD1,TRBV6-5,few,CASRPTGEVNTEAFF,TGTGCCAGCAGACCGACAGGGGAGGTGAACACTGAAGCTTTCTTT
12,TRBJ1-5,NA,TRBV23-1,NA,CAKGHLNQPQHF,TGCGCCAAAGGACACTTAAATCAGCCCCAGCATTTT
17,TRBJ1-5,TRBD1,TRBV18,few,CASSPVLTGIGNQPQHF,TGTGCCAGCTCACCGGTCCTGACAGGGATCGGCAATCAGCCCCAGCATTTT
15,TRBJ1-4,NA,TRBV7-3,few,CASSLNPSTNEKLFF,TGTGCCAGCAGCTTAAACCCATCAACTAATGAAAAACTGTTTTTT
15,TRBJ2-7,TRBD1,TRBV7-8,NA,CASSWEGTGGHEQYF,TGTGCCAGCAGCTGGGAAGGGACAGGGGGCCACGAGCAGTACTTC
15,TRBJ2-2,TRBD1,TRBV5-1,NA,CASSFEGATAGELFF,TGCGCCAGCAGCTTCGAGGGGGCGACCGCCGGGGAGCTGTTTTTT
16,TRBJ2-2,NA,TRBV6-1,NA,CASSGAGLSNTGELFF,TGTGCCAGCAGTGGGGCAGGGTTGTCTAACACCGGGGAGCTGTTTTTT
15,TRBJ2-2,NA,TRBV5-4,many,CASSPRGTNTGELFF,TGTGCCAGCAGCCCGAGAGGGACCAACACCGGGGAGCTGTTTTTT
17,TRBJ2-3,NA,TRBV4-2,few,CASNPGGAAGGTDTQYF,TGTGCCAGCAATCCAGGCGGGGCGGCGGGCGGCACAGATACGCAGTATTTT
13,TRBJ2-7,TRBD1,TRBV7-9,few,CASSRGQDYEQYF,TGTGCCAGCAGCCGCGGACAGGACTACGAGCAGTACTTC
14,TRBJ1-1,TRBD1,TRBV25-1,NA,CASSEWGQGPEAFF,TGTGCCAGCAGTGAATGGGGACAGGGGCCTGAAGCTTTCTTT
14,TRBJ2-2,NA,TRBV5-1,NA,CASSLGHNTGELFF,TGCGCCAGCAGCTTGGGCCACAACACCGGGGAGCTGTTTTTT
12,TRBJ2-3,NA,TRBV6-6,NA,CASTPGTDTQYF,TGTGCCAGCACCCCGGGGACAGATACGCAGTATTTT
14,TRBJ1-1,NA,TRBV29-1,NA,CSVEGRGLNTEAFF,TGCAGCGTTGAAGGGCGCGGTCTGAACACTGAAGCTTTCTTT